This TCR beta chain stems from a study of T cell responses to AZD1222 COVID-19 vaccine. Study-wide findings and caveats: Regions 160-218 and 743-854 held dominance among vaccine-associated CD4 TCRs, which spanned spike. Clonal diversity was possibly underestimated; the donors were predominantly white British and more often female.

Repertoires were generated with immunoSEQ multiplex PCR, while TCRdb's copy carries only in-frame clones and drops some. The sample holds nearly 95,000 clones, about 90% seen once. CDR3 length: 16 residues. V was shortened by 2 bases and J by 5 bases, with 16 bases between the two germline ends. CDR1 LGHNT and CDR2 FRNRAP come from the germline V gene. Worth noting for this clone: Its target is unknown.

The starting material was peripheral blood, obtained on day 0 of AZD1222 vaccination. This chain links TRBV12-5 with TRBJ1-5; a possible D gene is TRBD1 (6 bases). The origin of this receptor is an adult in good health. The CDR3 DNA follows: TGTGCTAGTGGTTTGCCCAATCTAGGGGGGGATCAGCCCCAGCATTTT. It codes for CASGLPNLGGDQPQHF.